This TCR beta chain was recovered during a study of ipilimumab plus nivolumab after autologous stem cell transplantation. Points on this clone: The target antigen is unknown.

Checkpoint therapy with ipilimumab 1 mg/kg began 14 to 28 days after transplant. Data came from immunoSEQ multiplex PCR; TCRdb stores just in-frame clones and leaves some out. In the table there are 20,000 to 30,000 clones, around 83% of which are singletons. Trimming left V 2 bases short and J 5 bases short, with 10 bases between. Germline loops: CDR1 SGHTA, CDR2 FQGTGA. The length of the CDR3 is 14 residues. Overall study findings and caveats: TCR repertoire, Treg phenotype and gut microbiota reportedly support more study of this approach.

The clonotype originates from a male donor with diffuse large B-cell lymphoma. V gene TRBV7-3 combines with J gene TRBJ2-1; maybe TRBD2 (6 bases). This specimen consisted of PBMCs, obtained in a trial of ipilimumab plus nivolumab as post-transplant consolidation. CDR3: CASSLQGLNNEQFF. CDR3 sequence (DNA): TGTGCCAGCAGCTTACAGGGACTTAACAATGAGCAGTTCTTC.